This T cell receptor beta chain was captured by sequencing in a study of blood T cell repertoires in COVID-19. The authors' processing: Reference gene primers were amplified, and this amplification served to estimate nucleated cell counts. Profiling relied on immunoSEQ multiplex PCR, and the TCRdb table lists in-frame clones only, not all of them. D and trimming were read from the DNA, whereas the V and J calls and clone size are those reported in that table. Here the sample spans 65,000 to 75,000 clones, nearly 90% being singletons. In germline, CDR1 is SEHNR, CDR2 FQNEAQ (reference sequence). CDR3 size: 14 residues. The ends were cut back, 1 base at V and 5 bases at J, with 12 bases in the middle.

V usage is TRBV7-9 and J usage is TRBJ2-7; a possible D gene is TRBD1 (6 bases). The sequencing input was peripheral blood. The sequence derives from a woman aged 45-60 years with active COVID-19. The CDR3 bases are TGTGCCAGCAGCTTAGGGTTGGGGGCCGACGAGCAGTACTTC. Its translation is CASSLGLGADEQYF. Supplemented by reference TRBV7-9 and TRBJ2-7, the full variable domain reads DTGVSQNPRHKITKRGQNVTFRCDPISEHNRLYWYRQTLGQGPEFLTYFQNEAQLEKSRLLSDRFSAERPKGSFSTLEIQRTEQGDSAMYLCASSLGLGADEQYFGPGTRLTVT.